The 9 T cell receptor beta chains listed next were all sequenced from one sample in a study of blood T cell repertoires in COVID-19. Profiling relied on immunoSEQ multiplex PCR, and the TCRdb table lists in-frame clones only, not all of them. The sample has 300,000 to 350,000 clones, roughly 91% seen once; the top ten hold over 8.5%. Specimen: PBMCs or T cells enriched from blood (not recorded which). The receptors come from a woman in her thirties who had recovered from COVID-19.

The rearrangement joins TRBV6-1 to TRBJ2-5; D unresolved. CDR1 is MNHNS and CDR2 is SASEGT in the germline V gene. This CDR3 has 13 amino acids. V lost 3 bases, J lost 5 bases, and 10 bases lay in between. The DNA for the CDR3 is TGTGCCAGCAGTGATCTAAGAGCGGAGACCCAGTACTTC. It is translated as CASSDLRAETQYF.

This clone has a single count. The J gene is TRBJ1-1, the V gene TRBV19; 10 bases agree with TRBD1. The CDR3 is 13 residues long. J gave up 5 bases and V 6 bases, and 3 bases lay outside the gene matches. Germline V lookup: CDR1 LNHDA, CDR2 SQIVND (reference sequence). CDR3 in DNA: TGTGCCAGTAGAGGACAGGGGGGGACTGAAGCTTTCTTT. Translation: CASRGQGGTEAFF.

This clone occurred a few times. The rearrangement links TRBV5-4 to TRBJ2-1; D is possibly TRBD1 (5 bases). Germline V gene sequence: CDR1 SGHNT, CDR2 YYREEE (reference sequence). The V gene lost 0 bases and the J gene lost 0 bases, with 7 bases spanning the gap. CDR3 length: 15 residues. This chain's CDR3 is CASSLGQSSYNEQFF. CDR3 in DNA: TGTGCCAGCAGCTTGGGACAGAGCTCCTACAATGAGCAGTTCTTC. The full variable domain, with the rest looked up from reference TRBV5-4 and TRBJ2-1, is ETGVTQSPTHLIKTRGQQVTLRCSSQSGHNTVSWYQQALGQGPQFIFQYYREEENGRGNFPPRFSGLQFPNYSSELNVNALELDDSALYLCASSLGQSSYNEQFFGPGTRLTVL.

The V call is TRBV5-1, the J call TRBJ1-1; 8 nucleotides align to TRBD1. Germline V gives CDR1 SGHRS, CDR2 YFSETQ. V dropped 4 bases and J dropped 2; count of bases not matched to a gene: 10. The CDR3 totals 16 residues. CDR3: CASSPWRGTGNTEAFF. As DNA, the CDR3 is TGCGCCAGCAGCCCCTGGCGTGGGACAGGAAACACTGAAGCTTTCTTT.

The gene calls are TRBV18 and TRBJ2-3; 7 bases align to TRBD1. V shed 0 bases, J shed 3 bases, and the junction held 3 bases outside the gene matches. Looked up from germline, CDR1 is KGHSH and CDR2 is LQKENI. CDR3 size: 15 residues. The CDR3 bases are TGTGCCAGCTCACCACCGGGACAGTGGACAGATACGCAGTATTTT. It is translated as CASSPPGQWTDTQYF. The whole variable domain, remainder taken from reference TRBV18 and TRBJ2-3, is NAGVMQNPRHLVRRRGQEARLRCSPMKGHSHVYWYRQLPEEGLKFMVYLQKENIIDESGMPKERFSAEFPKEGPSILRIQQVVRGDSAAYFCASSPPGQWTDTQYFGPGTRLTVL.

The V gene is TRBV6-5, the J gene TRBJ2-1; TRBD2 might be the D (7 bases). The germline V and J ends were trimmed by 0 bases and 8 bases, with 14 bases remaining between them. Germline-derived CDR1 and CDR2 are MNHEY and SVGAGI. The CDR3 is 15 amino acids. The CDR3 sequence is CASSYSRGGEDEQFF. The CDR3 bases are TGTGCCAGCAGTTACTCTCGAGGGGGGGAGGATGAGCAGTTCTTC.

The rearrangement uses TRBV6-2 or TRBV6-3 and TRBJ1-2, with D unresolved. This CDR3 is 13 amino acids long. CDR1 is MNHEY and CDR2 is SVGEGT in the germline V gene. Trimming left V 5 bases short and J 8 bases short, with 15 bases between. CDR3: CASSHILDGGYTF. CDR3 in DNA: TGTGCCAGCAGTCACATCTTAGACGGGGGCTACACCTTC.

The chain is built from TRBV18 and TRBJ2-2, with D perhaps TRBD2 (6 bases). Trimming took 3 bases from V and 3 from J, leaving 11 bases between them. The CDR3 has 15 amino acids. Germline CDR1 reads KGHSH; CDR2 reads LQKENI. The CDR3: CASSPRGIDTGELFF. CDR3 DNA: TGTGCCAGCTCACCGCGCGGGATAGACACCGGGGAGCTGTTTTTT.

This clone was observed a handful of times. The chain is built from TRBV2 and TRBJ2-1, with D tentatively TRBD2 (5 bases). V dropped 6 bases and J dropped 15 bases, with 21 bases sitting between them. Looked up from germline, CDR1 is SNHLY and CDR2 is FYNNEI. CDR3 length: 13 residues. As DNA, the CDR3 is TGTGCCAGCAGCACTATGACTACTTTCAGGCGGTTCTTC. Residues: CASSTMTTFRRFF.